This TCR beta chain was retrieved from a study of cytomegalovirus exposure and HLA in healthy donors (dated by TCRdb to about 2017). Context from the whole study: An earlier analysis of roughly 500 of the donors reported approximately 260 Gb of sequence data and around 110 million unique TCR beta sequences obtained from about 179 million T cells. In a later analysis, previously published TCR beta repertoires from 670 or so donors were re-analyzed and high-resolution HLA genotyping was added so that TCR occurrence patterns could be studied. Roughly five DR-DQ haplotypes were handled as single units for association and clustering because linkage in the cohort was strong. The number of donors typed differed by locus, with roughly 620-630 for A, B, C, DRB1 and DQB1, more than 500 for DQA1, 600 to 610 for DPA1, and approximately 470 for DPB1. Using immunosequencing, the study profiled T cell repertoires from 500 to 800 subjects and related those repertoires to cytomegalovirus serostatus. Among a few hundred genotyped donors of the cohort, an average of about 240,000 unique TCR beta nucleotide sequences were sequenced per donor, roughly 18% of them non-productive. In an earlier analysis of several hundred of the donors, high-throughput TCR beta sequencing was used to judge whether each TCR beta V gene segment behaved as functional or pseudogenic. Genome-wide SNP genotypes for about 65% of the 666 donors were used in a later genetic analysis, which treated that subset as a discovery cohort. Rather than drawing on any new phenotypic data, the later analysis identified candidate immune exposures from TCR beta sequences and the way those sequences occurred across donors. A separate validation cohort of over a hundred different subjects was used in addition to the roughly 670-subject first cohort. Alongside the repertoire data, information on donor age, sex, ethnicity and CMV serostatus was compiled. Approximately 310 gigabases of sequencing data and 70 million to 85 million unique TCR sequences were included in an early release covering about 700 HLA-typed donors. The study combined high-throughput TCR immunosequencing, statistical association of individual TCRs with disease status, and machine learning to predict cytomegalovirus infection status. All discovery cohort repertoires had been generated on a single sequencing platform. HLA typing covered class I and class II loci at four-digit resolution. The aim of the study was to test whether cataloging public T cell receptors could identify signatures of past pathogen exposure. Among the 398 genotyped donors, more than 70% belonged to the genetic ancestry cluster associated with self-reported Caucasian donors. What the work shows at the level of the full study, not this receptor alone: Most CMV-associated TCR beta chains appeared to be HLA-restricted in a later analysis, and the HLA associations seemed to be driven largely by CMV exposure. A further reported finding was that TCR beta sequences accurately predicted the HLA-A and HLA-B alleles for most subjects in the first cohort. Compared with equally common non-associated chains, HLA-associated TCR beta chains in a later analysis were more clonally expanded and had lower generation probabilities. Some IMGT-functional V segments, including TRBV6-2 and TRBV6-3, could not be told apart with the 87-base-pair reads, so those segments were excluded. The only immune exposure information available for the cohort was CMV serostatus. A later genetic analysis associated a missense DCLRE1C variant with V-gene and J-gene trimming of TCR beta chains, and an independent cohort replicated the association. The study gave a list of about 170 TCR beta chains associated with cytomegalovirus. Roughly uniform sequencing depth across donors was assumed in presence/absence analyses, although this assumption may not hold. A cluster of highly shared sequence variants was judged likely to represent a technical artifact of the sequencing pipeline. HLA typing was unavailable for some donors at each locus, so association tests used only the typed subset. In this cohort, only TCR beta chains were sequenced, and detectable features were limited by the absence of alpha or paired-chain data. Because counts were too low, around 18 rarely observed V segments, including chromosome 9 orphons, were left out of the earlier analysis of approximately 580 of the donors. The authors suggested that the approach could potentially be extended to other disease states and immunological phenotypes. Broadly in line with IMGT annotations, most TCR beta V segments showed up in productive rearrangements about 87% or about 30% of the time in an earlier analysis of several hundred of the donors. In vitro tests confirmed that a few of the cytomegalovirus-associated TCR beta chains recognize cytomegalovirus antigens. When HLA alleles, especially DR and DQ, strongly co-occurred, TCR associations were difficult to assign to individual alleles. Several of the top co-occurrence clusters appeared to be linked to parvovirus B19, influenza, CMV and Epstein-Barr virus, according to a later analysis. In a later analysis, the rate of TCR association differed among HLA loci, with DRB1 alleles having the most associated TCRs and HLA-C alleles having the fewest. While some public TCRs were present in many individuals, most TCR sequences turned up only very rarely across donors. Linkage disequilibrium might explain the correlated functional status among segregating V segments, but an unknown experimental factor could not be excluded. According to a later genetic analysis, donors in an Asian-associated ancestry cluster had fewer N-insertions in productive TCRs than the roughly 670-donor mean. Specific HLA alleles were associated with about 17,000 TCR beta sequences at a false discovery rate of 0.05 in a later analysis. Cytomegalovirus status was reported to be diagnosed by the classifier with high specificity and sensitivity in both the original and validation cohorts.

The cohort comprised several hundred healthy bone marrow donors. All cohort members were sampled while nominally healthy, although unrecorded immune exposures were likely present. The donor tested CMV seronegative and was one of the 352 seronegative cohort members. Each donor provided a peripheral blood sample, and peripheral blood mononuclear cells were used for TCR beta sequencing. Genomic DNA was extracted from the blood cell samples with the Qiagen DNeasy Blood Extraction Kit. Library method: the immunoSEQ multiplex PCR assay. For the multiplex PCR, a mixture combining 60 forward primers for TCR Vbeta segments and 13 reverse primers for TCR Jbeta segments was used. The CDR3 region of rearranged TCR beta genes was amplified from genomic DNA with a multiplex PCR assay. Amplified TCR beta libraries were sequenced as 87-base-pair reads on the Illumina HiSeq System. In the paper's pipeline: A later analysis tallied 75 million to 85 million unique TCR beta chains across the 660 or so repertoires, and some 10 million of those chains were shared by two or more donors. To remove PCR and sequencing errors, raw reads were error-corrected and collapsed into unique sequences using a nearest-neighbor algorithm that merged closely related sequences. Alignment of CDR3 sequences to IMGT reference sequences was used to assign V, D and J gene segments. Each retained sequence needed at least a six-nucleotide match to both a V gene segment and a J gene segment. A rearrangement counted as productive if the CDR3 had no stop codons and remained in frame with V and J, and every other rearrangement counted as non-productive. CDR3 was defined according to IMGT convention as the region running from the second conserved V-encoded cysteine to the conserved J-encoded phenylalanine. The earlier analysis of 550 to 650 of the donors excluded any sequence lacking an unambiguous match to a single V gene segment. An earlier analysis of a few hundred of the donors called V segments functional above 56.7% productive rearrangements and segregating when the between-donor standard deviation exceeded 5%. To diagnose cytomegalovirus status from the catalog of TCR beta chain sequences, a statistical classification framework was built. V and J gene assignment, in a later analysis, came from comparing TCR nucleotide sequences with IMGT/GENE-DB human TR gene sequences. In a later analysis, CDR3 sequences and most-parsimonious VDJ recombination scenarios were assigned using the TCRdist pipeline. In a later analysis, each TCR beta chain was defined by its CDR3 amino acid sequence together with its V-gene family, and reads without a unique V-gene family were excluded. To address suspected cross-contamination and a sequencing artifact, a later analysis removed some 620 highly shared, low-generation-probability nucleotide sequences. In a later analysis, a clonal expansion index for each public chain was calculated from normalized within-repertoire ranks of inferred template counts. A later analysis computed generation probabilities with a VDJ recombination model fitted to out-of-frame rearrangements, and checked the results against IGoR. A later analysis scored TCR-TCR, TCR-HLA and TCR-CMV co-occurrence with hypergeometric tests, applying a repertoire-size bias correction to TCR pairs. False discovery rates were estimated in a later analysis by permuting HLA or CMV assignments 20 times. In a later analysis, co-occurring TCRs were grouped using DBSCAN, with TCRdist sequence similarity added in when clustering inside HLA-allele-positive subsets. Repertoires with fewer than 30,000 or more than 120,000 public chains, plus five repertoires with anomalous nucleotide sharing, were excluded from co-occurrence clustering. Here the immuneACCESS table is served through TCRdb, limited to in-frame sequences with V and J called. Missing clones are a known gap in these copies; in checked studies unresolved V genes cover under half, and the rest lacks a known reason. From that table come the V and J calls and clone size; the DNA was used to work out D and trimming. Within this sample are about 150,000 clones, with around 10% of them counted one time only. Of the sample, 1.5% to 2% is held by the ten largest clones.

This clone was seen only a few times. No cognate antigen has been identified for it. Base qualities are not recorded, but no much larger clone differs from it by a single base. The germline V gene gives CDR1 as MNHEY and CDR2 as SVGAGI. Trimming at the junction amounts to 8 bases on V and 0 bases on J, and the germline ends lie 11 bases apart. From the cysteine up to the phenylalanine, the CDR3 has a length of 13 residues. The CDR3 DNA has 39 bases and is translated from base 1. The TCR sequence derives from a man in his fifties or sixties in good health and CMV-seronegative. The sequencing sample was made of PBMCs. The sequence joins TRBV6-5 to TRBJ2-7; the D gene remains uncertain. Here is the DNA: TGTGCCAGCCGAACTTGGAGCTCCTACGAGCAGTACTTC. It specifies CASRTWSSYEQYF.